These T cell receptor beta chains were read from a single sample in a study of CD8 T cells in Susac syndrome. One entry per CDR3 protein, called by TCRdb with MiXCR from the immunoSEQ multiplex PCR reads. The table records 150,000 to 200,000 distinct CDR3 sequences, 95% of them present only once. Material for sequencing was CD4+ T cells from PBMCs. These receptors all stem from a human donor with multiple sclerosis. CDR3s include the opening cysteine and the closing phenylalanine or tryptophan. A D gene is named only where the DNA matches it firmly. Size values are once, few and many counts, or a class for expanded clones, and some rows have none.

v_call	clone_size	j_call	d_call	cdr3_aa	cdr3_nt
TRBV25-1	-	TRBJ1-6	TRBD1	CASRPMTGESSPLHF	TGTGCCAGCAGGCCCATGACAGGGGAGAGTTCACCCCTCCACTTT
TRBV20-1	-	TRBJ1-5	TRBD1	CSAFRTGADQPQHF	TGCAGTGCTTTCCGGACAGGGGCGGATCAGCCCCAGCATTTT
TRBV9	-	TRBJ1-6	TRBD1	CASSPRTGVNSPLHF	TGTGCCAGCAGCCCCCGGACAGGGGTGAATTCACCCCTCCACTTT
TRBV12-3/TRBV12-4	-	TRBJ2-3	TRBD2	CASRGGVPISTDTQYF	TGTGCCAGCCGGGGGGGTGTCCCCATTAGCACAGATACGCAGTATTTT
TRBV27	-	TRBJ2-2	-	CASSLWANTGELFF	TGTGCCAGCAGTTTATGGGCGAACACCGGGGAGCTGTTTTTT
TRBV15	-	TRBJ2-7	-	CATSRGLSRGVWSYEQYF	TGTGCCACCAGCAGAGGTCTTAGTCGGGGTGTCTGGTCCTACGAGCAGTACTTC
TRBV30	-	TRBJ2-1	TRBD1	CARDRGNEQFF	TGTGCCCGGGACAGAGGCAATGAGCAGTTCTTC
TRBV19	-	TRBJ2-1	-	CASDDEQFF	TGTGCCTCGGACGATGAGCAGTTCTTC
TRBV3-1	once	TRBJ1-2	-	CASSQVEGYTF	TGTGCCAGCAGCCAAGTTGAAGGCTACACCTTC
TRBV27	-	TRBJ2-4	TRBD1	CASSRLTQGAGNIQYF	TGTGCCAGCAGTCGGCTAACACAGGGGGCTGGCAACATTCAGTACTTC
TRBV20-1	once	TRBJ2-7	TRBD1	CSVRTGGNEQYF	TGCAGTGTCAGGACAGGGGGGAACGAGCAGTACTTC
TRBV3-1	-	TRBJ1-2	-	CASSQDRYDYTF	TGTGCCAGCAGCCAAGATAGATATGACTACACCTTC
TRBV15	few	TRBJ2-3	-	CATSPPRGDTQYF	TGTGCCACCAGCCCTCCTCGCGGTGATACGCAGTATTTT
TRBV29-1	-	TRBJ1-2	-	CSVGGVNYGYTF	TGCAGCGTTGGGGGGGTTAACTATGGCTACACCTTC
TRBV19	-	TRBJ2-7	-	CASSKYGEGSEQYF	TGTGCCAGTAGCAAATACGGAGAGGGCTCCGAGCAGTACTTC
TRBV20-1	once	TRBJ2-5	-	CSAGPYQETQYF	TGCAGTGCGGGACCCTACCAAGAGACCCAGTACTTC